Below are 30 T cell receptor beta chains sequenced from a single sample in a study of memory CD4+ T cells and cytomegalovirus serostatus. The repertoire was sequenced with immunoSEQ multiplex PCR; TCRdb's copy has only in-frame clones and lacks some. This sample has 40,000 to 55,000 clones, with 83% found just once. The sort gate was single viable CD3+CD4+CD8-CD45RO+ cells for memory CD4+ T cells. Sequences were obtained from memory CD4+ T cells from blood. These receptors all come from an adult in good health and CMV-seropositive.

V gene TRBV7-6 combines with J gene TRBJ2-2, with 7 bases fitting TRBD2. The V gene's germline CDR1 is SGHVS and CDR2 FNYEAQ. The CDR3 is 15 residues long. V shed 5 bases, J shed 3 bases, and the junction held 6 bases outside the gene matches. CDR3 bases: TGTGCCAGCAGCACTCGGACTAGGTACACCGGGGAGCTGTTTTTT. It encodes CASSTRTRYTGELFF.

The chain couples TRBV25-1 to TRBJ2-3; D gene unclear. This CDR3 region has 15 residues. Germline V CDR1 and CDR2: MGHDK, SYGVNS. Trimming removed 3 bases from V and 0 bases from J, with 10 bases in between. The CDR3 sequence is CASSDPASSTDTQYF. The CDR3 DNA sequence: TGTGCCAGCAGTGATCCAGCTTCTAGCACAGATACGCAGTATTTT.

The sample holds one count of this clone. V is TRBV11-2 and J is TRBJ2-7; maybe TRBD1 (6 bases). There are 15 residues in the CDR3. Germline CDR1 and CDR2: SGHAT and FQNNGV. V was pared by 4 bases and J by 1 base, with 14 bases between. CDR3 coding DNA: TGTGCCAGCAGCTCAATGACCGGGACATCCTACGAGCAGTACTTC. Translated: CASSSMTGTSYEQYF.

As to this clone: An end of the junction differs from the germline gene, which may be a read error. The rearrangement links TRBV4-1 to TRBJ2-1, with D hard to call. The CDR3 loop spans 12 amino acids. CDR1 and CDR2 (germline): MGHRA, YSYEKL. CDR3 nucleotide sequence: TGCGCCAGCAGCCAAGTACGGAAGGACCGCATCTTC. Protein: CASSQVRKDRIF.

The chain is built from TRBV5-1 and TRBJ1-2; D not resolved. Germline CDR1 is SGHRS and CDR2 is YFSETQ. The CDR3 totals 12 residues. V was pared by 5 bases and J by 4 bases, with 9 bases between. The CDR3 reads CASRSDRYGYTF. DNA for the CDR3: TGCGCCAGCAGATCGGACCGCTATGGCTACACCTTC.

V usage is TRBV7-2 and J usage is TRBJ2-7; no reliable D call. Deletions cut 6 bases from V and 6 bases from J, with 9 bases between. The CDR3 contains 11 residues. Germline V lookup: CDR1 SGHTA, CDR2 FQGNSA. CDR3 residues: CASRGMGEQYF. CDR3 in DNA: TGTGCCAGCAGGGGGATGGGCGAGCAGTACTTC.

This clone was recorded once. This chain uses TRBV28 with TRBJ1-1, with D possibly matching TRBD1 (6 bases). The germline V gene has CDR1 MDHEN and CDR2 SYDVKM. This CDR3 is 13 amino acids long. Trimming shortened V by 7 bases and J by 7 bases, and 16 bases separated the two germline ends. Here the CDR3 reads CASKEGVEDEAFF. The CDR3 coding sequence is TGTGCCAGCAAGGAGGGGGTGGAAGATGAAGCTTTCTTT. Based on the CDR3 plus reference TRBV28 and TRBJ1-1, the full variable domain is DVKVTQSSRYLVKRTGEKVFLECVQDMDHENMFWYRQDPGLGLRLIYFSYDVKMKEKGDIPEGYSVSREKKERFSLILESASTNQTSMYLCASKEGVEDEAFFGQGTRLTVV.

This chain joins TRBV4-2 and TRBJ2-7; 10 bases map to TRBD2. There are 18 residues in the CDR3. Trimming at V came to 1 base and at J to 4 bases, leaving 13 bases not matched to a gene. CDR1 is LGHNA, CDR2 YNFKEQ, per germline. CDR3 in amino acids: CASSQAPEFSGGWYEQYF. The CDR3, as DNA: TGTGCCAGCAGCCAAGCTCCTGAATTTAGCGGGGGGTGGTACGAGCAGTACTTC.

The chain combines TRBV28 with TRBJ2-7; D possibly matches TRBD1 or TRBD2 (5 bases each). Germline values: CDR1 MDHEN, CDR2 SYDVKM. V was shortened by 10 bases and J by 0 bases, with 7 bases between the two germline ends. This CDR3 comprises 11 residues. In nucleotides, the CDR3 is TGTGCCACCGGGACCTCCTACGAGCAGTACTTC. Translation gives CATGTSYEQYF.

This clone was counted a few times. This rearrangement joins TRBV4-3 to TRBJ1-6, with D perhaps matching TRBD1 (6 bases). V lost 0 bases and J 7 bases, leaving 13 bases between the germline ends. Germline CDR1 reads LGHNA; CDR2 reads YSLEER. This CDR3 is 16 amino acids long. The CDR3 coding sequence is TGCGCCAGCAGCCAAGATGTAGCAGGGGAGAATTCACCCCTCCACTTT. This translates into CASSQDVAGENSPLHF.

The chain couples TRBV2 to TRBJ2-7, with 8 bases fitting TRBD1. The CDR3 runs to 15 residues. After removal of 3 bases from V and 2 bases from J, the junction contained 6 bases not matched to a gene. Per the germline V gene, CDR1 is SNHLY and CDR2 is FYNNEI. The CDR3: CASSDPAGGTYEQYF. CDR3 sequence (DNA): TGTGCCAGCAGTGATCCCGCAGGGGGCACCTACGAGCAGTACTTC.

The chain has TRBV2 and TRBJ1-1, with D possibly TRBD1 on 5 matching bases. Germline V gene data show CDR1 as SNHLY and CDR2 as FYNNEI. The CDR3 contains 13 residues. With 10 bases removed from V and 4 bases from J, the gap between germline ends came to 16 bases. The CDR3 sequence is CATGEQEATEAFF. The DNA of the CDR3 is TGTGCCACGGGGGAACAGGAGGCCACTGAAGCTTTCTTT. The variable domain in full, with the rest retrieved from reference TRBV2 and TRBJ1-1, is EPEVTQTPSHQVTQMGQEVILRCVPISNHLYFYWYRQILGQKVEFLVSFYNNEISEKSEIFDDQFSVERPDGSNFTLKIRSTKLEDSAMYFCATGEQEATEAFFGQGTRLTVV.

The chain joins TRBV7-9 to TRBJ2-5; 10 nucleotides align to TRBD2. Germline V gene lookup returns CDR1 SEHNR and CDR2 FQNEAQ (reference sequence). The V and J ends lost 1 base and 4 bases, in that order; junction bases with no gene match: 15. The CDR3 loop spans 19 amino acids. The CDR3 nucleotides are TGTGCCAGCAGCTTAGGAGAGCGGTGGAAAGCGGGAGGGAGAGAGACCCAGTACTTC. This gives the protein CASSLGERWKAGGRETQYF.

CDR3 sequence: CASIRGRGTEAFF. CDR3 coding DNA: TGTGCCAGTATCAGGGGGCGAGGCACTGAAGCTTTCTTT. V usage is TRBV19 and J usage is TRBJ1-1, with 8 bases fitting TRBD1. Germline CDR1 is LNHDA and CDR2 is SQIVND (reference sequence). Unmatched junction bases numbered 5, after V lost 7 bases and J lost 4 bases. The CDR3 is made up of 13 amino acids.

The rearrangement uses TRBV27 and TRBJ2-1, with D maybe TRBD1 (6 bases). Germline V gene lookup returns CDR1 MNHEY and CDR2 SMNVEV (reference sequence). V gave up 5 bases and J gave up 0 bases, with 11 bases separating them. The CDR3 runs 15 residues. The DNA for the CDR3 is TGTGCCAGCAGTCGACGACAGGACTCCTACAATGAGCAGTTCTTC. Translating it yields CASSRRQDSYNEQFF.

This clone came up a few times. The chain carries TRBV6-5 and TRBJ1-5; D not resolved. In germline, CDR1 is MNHEY, CDR2 SVGAGI. Deletions cut 0 bases from V and 6 bases from J, with 6 bases between. The CDR3 has 13 amino acids. Here the CDR3 DNA reads TGTGCCAGCAGTTACTCGGTGGGTCAGCCCCAGCATTTT. It yields the protein CASSYSVGQPQHF.

The V call is TRBV19, the J call TRBJ2-2, with D possibly being TRBD2 (6 bases). This CDR3 is built from 15 residues. Germline lookup yields CDR1 LNHDA and CDR2 SQIVND (reference sequence). Between the trimmed V and J ends, which lost 5 bases and 2 bases, there was a span of 12 bases. CDR3 sequence reads: CASSVSGRNTGELFF. The DNA of the CDR3 is TGTGCCAGTAGTGTTAGCGGAAGAAACACCGGGGAGCTGTTTTTT.

The rearrangement joins TRBV7-9 to TRBJ1-4; no definite D call. The germline gives CDR1 SEHNR, CDR2 FQNEAQ (reference sequence). The CDR3 consists of 16 residues. V dropped 5 bases and J dropped 8 bases, with 21 bases sitting between them. The CDR3 protein is CASSPLLASGSEKLFF. CDR3 nucleotides: TGTGCCAGCAGCCCCCTTTTAGCTTCTGGTTCAGAAAAACTGTTTTTT.

The J gene is TRBJ2-5, the V gene TRBV5-4, with D hard to call. This CDR3 is built from 13 residues. Germline V gives CDR1 SGHNT, CDR2 YYREEE (reference sequence). V was cut by 0 bases and J by 3 bases, with 6 bases left in between. CDR3 bases: TGTGCCAGCAGCTTGGATGTAGAAGAGACCCAGTACTTC. Amino acid sequence: CASSLDVEETQYF.

J is TRBJ1-5 and V is TRBV10-3; 12 bases agree with TRBD1. The CDR3 extends over 18 amino acids. With 0 bases clipped from V and 0 bases from J, the junction kept 3 bases outside the gene matches. In germline, CDR1 is ENHRY, CDR2 SYGVKD. In DNA form, the CDR3 reads TGTGCCATCAGTGAGTCCGGGACAGGGGGCTTTAGCAATCAGCCCCAGCATTTT. Its protein is CAISESGTGGFSNQPQHF.

By proportion, this clone is medium-sized. The chain recombines TRBV14 with TRBJ1-6, with unresolved D. CDR1 is SGHDN and CDR2 is FVKESK in the germline V gene. The ends were cut back, 1 base at V and 7 bases at J, with 8 bases in the middle. The CDR3 has 14 residues. The chain's CDR3 is CASSQGMKNSPLHF. The CDR3 DNA reads as TGTGCCAGCAGCCAAGGTATGAAGAATTCACCCCTCCACTTT.

The DNA of the CDR3 is TGTGCCAGCTCACCACGCAACCAGGGTAGCTACGAGCAGTACTTC. Translating gives CASSPRNQGSYEQYF. The chain recombines TRBV18 with TRBJ2-7; D is perhaps TRBD1 (5 bases). This CDR3 has 15 residues. V lost 1 base, J lost 3 bases, and 13 bases lay in between. CDR1 KGHSH and CDR2 LQKENI come from the germline V gene.

CDR3 region: CASRPAAGAVSPLHF. Here the CDR3 DNA reads TGTGCCAGCAGGCCAGCTGCGGGGGCGGTTTCACCCCTCCACTTT. This chain joins TRBV6-1 and TRBJ1-6; D possibly corresponds to TRBD1 (6 bases). The CDR3 is 15 residues long. The ends were cut back, 6 bases at V and 9 bases at J, with 18 bases in the middle. The V gene's germline CDR1 is MNHNS and CDR2 SASEGT.

This chain connects TRBV6-6 to TRBJ1-1; D gene uncertain. CDR3 size: 13 residues. V was pared by 0 bases and J by 1 base, with 3 bases between. CDR1 and CDR2 (germline): MNHNY, SVGAGI (reference sequence). In DNA form, the CDR3 reads TGTGCCAGCAGTTACTCGCGGAACACTGAAGCTTTCTTT. Protein: CASSYSRNTEAFF.

The rearrangement links TRBV2 to TRBJ2-3; D is possibly TRBD2 (6 bases). The CDR3 sequence is 12 residues long. Trimming removed 4 bases at V and 6 bases at J, with 8 bases between. The V gene's germline CDR1 is SNHLY and CDR2 FYNNEI. CDR3 sequence (DNA): TGTGCCAGCAGTGCAGGGAGGGATACGCAGTATTTT. It encodes CASSAGRDTQYF.

This clone was seen a single time. The gene calls are TRBV5-6 and TRBJ1-1; D possibly corresponds to TRBD1 (5 bases). V lost 4 bases to trimming and J lost 5 bases, with 15 bases between them. The V gene's germline CDR1 is SGHDT and CDR2 YYEEEE. The CDR3 consists of 14 residues. The CDR3 sequence: CASSPGTLGTEAFF. The CDR3, as DNA: TGTGCCAGCAGCCCCGGGACCCTAGGGACTGAAGCTTTCTTT. Together with reference TRBV5-6 and TRBJ1-1, the CDR3 gives the full variable domain: DAGVTQSPTHLIKTRGQQVTLRCSPKSGHDTVSWYQQALGQGPQFIFQYYEEEERQRGNFPDRFSGHQFPNYSSELNVNALLLGDSALYLCASSPGTLGTEAFFGQGTRLTVV.

Here the CDR3 reads CASSLIGRSTGEAFF. CDR3 nucleotide sequence: TGTGCCAGCAGTTTAATTGGTCGGTCGACAGGGGAAGCTTTCTTT. This chain uses TRBV28 with TRBJ1-1; 7 bases fit TRBD1. J gave up 8 bases and V 2 bases, and 11 bases lay outside the gene matches. CDR1 is MDHEN and CDR2 is SYDVKM in the germline V gene. The CDR3 has 15 residues.

This clone has more than one count but fewer than ten. V gene TRBV6-1 combines with J gene TRBJ2-5; unclear D gene. The length of the CDR3 is 14 residues. The V gene lost 7 bases and the J gene lost 4 bases, with 16 bases spanning the gap. Germline CDR1 is MNHNS and CDR2 is SASEGT. Here the CDR3 reads CASKTAKTRETQYF. The CDR3 DNA is TGTGCCAGCAAAACGGCCAAAACCCGAGAGACCCAGTACTTC.

The chain employs TRBV6-1 and TRBJ1-5; D unresolved. V was shortened by 6 bases and J by 6 bases, with 15 bases between the two germline ends. This CDR3 has 14 residues. The germline V gene encodes CDR1 MNHNS and CDR2 SASEGT. CDR3 protein: CASSAQTGGQPQHF. The DNA of the CDR3 is TGTGCCAGCAGCGCTCAAACGGGAGGTCAGCCCCAGCATTTT.

This rearrangement joins TRBV4-3 to TRBJ1-1; the match to TRBD1 covers 7 bases. Germline assignment: CDR1 LGHNA and CDR2 YSLEER. CDR3 length: 16 residues. Trimming removed 0 bases from V and 6 bases from J; junction bases left unmatched: 10. CDR3: CASSQDSGQFRAEAFF. CDR3 DNA: TGCGCCAGCAGCCAAGACTCGGGACAGTTTCGGGCTGAAGCTTTCTTT.